This entry features one TCR beta chain sequence. Germline V CDR1 and CDR2: LGHDT, YNNKEL (reference sequence). V lost 0 bases to trimming and J lost 7 bases, with 9 bases between them. CDR3 length: 13 residues. This specimen belongs to a study of blood T cell repertoires in COVID-19. Study overall: Nucleic acid was either cDNA or gDNA, and it came from T cells, B-cell-depleted T cells, or PBMCs.

The Seattle patients, enrolled during active infection, were followed longitudinally. Some clones are missing from TCRdb's copy, which holds only in-frame ones; the method was immunoSEQ multiplex PCR. Among about 200,000 clones listed, 86% were seen once. The sequenced sample was peripheral blood. The sequence was collected from a woman in her fifties or sixties with COVID-19, enrolled during active disease. The rearrangement joins TRBV3-1 (or the pseudogene TRBV3-2) to TRBJ1-1; D may be TRBD1 (6 bases). CDR3 in DNA: TGTGCCAGCAGCCAAGATGGGGGCGGTGAAGCTTTCTTT. It is translated as CASSQDGGGEAFF.